The 20 T cell receptor beta chains below were found in one sample sequenced in a study of blood T cell repertoires in COVID-19. Clones were read by immunoSEQ multiplex PCR, and TCRdb kept only the in-frame ones, dropping some. The sample has under 200,000 clones; about nine tenths are singletons. Sequenced: peripheral blood. The receptors derive from a man aged 18 to 35 with COVID-19, enrolled during active disease.

The rearrangement links TRBV18 to TRBJ2-4; TRBD2 agrees at 15 bases. This CDR3 contains 19 residues. Germline CDR1 and CDR2: KGHSH and LQKENI. Germline trimming cut 6 bases from V and 1 base from J; bases unmatched to any gene: 10. The DNA of the CDR3 is TGTGCCAGCTCCGCAGGTGGAGGACTAGCGGGAGGGGCCAAAAACATTCAGTACTTC. Translated: CASSAGGGLAGGAKNIQYF.

As for this clone: Germline and junction disagree at one end, which may indicate a read error. The genes are TRBV24-1 and TRBJ2-1; 7 bases line up with TRBD2. The germline gives CDR1 KGHDR, CDR2 SFDVKD. CDR3 length equals 10 residues. The CDR3, as DNA: TGTGCCACCAGTGGGGGGGGAGTGGTCTTC. This sequence encodes CATSGGGVVF.

V gene TRBV6-6 combines with J gene TRBJ1-6; TRBD1 aligns across 9 bases. This CDR3 comprises 15 residues. Trimming removed 10 bases from V and 10 bases from J; junction bases left unmatched: 14. Germline lookup yields CDR1 MNHNY and CDR2 SVGAGI (reference sequence). CDR3 in amino acids: CATVDPGQGGSPLHF. DNA for the CDR3: TGTGCCACCGTCGATCCGGGACAGGGTGGATCACCCCTCCACTTT.

This clone was seen only once. This chain uses TRBV13 with TRBJ2-5; no definite D call. Germline lookup yields CDR1 PRHDT and CDR2 FYEKMQ (reference sequence). Trimming took off 2 bases at V and 4 bases at J, with 2 bases between the two ends. This CDR3 region has 11 residues. The CDR3 spells CASSLRETQYF. The CDR3 coding sequence is TGTGCCAGCAGCTTACGAGAGACCCAGTACTTC.

V usage is TRBV19 and J usage is TRBJ2-1, with D perhaps matching TRBD2 (5 bases). The V and J ends lost 1 base and 9 bases respectively, with 13 bases between them. The CDR3 has 14 residues. In germline, CDR1 is LNHDA, CDR2 SQIVND (reference sequence). CDR3 region: CASSIASGPSEQFF. CDR3 DNA sequence: TGTGCCAGTAGTATAGCCAGCGGCCCGAGTGAGCAGTTCTTC. Variable domain in full (rest from reference TRBV19 and TRBJ2-1): DGGITQSPKYLFRKEGQNVTLSCEQNLNHDAMYWYRQDPGQGLRLIYYSQIVNDFQKGDIAEGYSVSREKKESFPLTVTSAQKNPTAFYLCASSIASGPSEQFFGPGTRLTVL.

V gene TRBV12-5 combines with J gene TRBJ2-7; 7 positions match TRBD2. The junction had 14 bases not matched to a gene; V was cut back by 2 bases and J by 4 bases. The CDR3 length is 17 residues. Per germline, CDR1 LGHNT and CDR2 FRNRAP. The CDR3 region is CASGLRGGRALRYEQYF. CDR3 nucleotides: TGTGCTAGTGGTTTGCGGGGAGGGAGGGCCCTCCGGTACGAGCAGTACTTC.

In its sample, this clone was seen a few times. Written as DNA, the CDR3 is TGTGCCAGAAGTCCAAGGCCCCAGGGCGAGACCTACGAGCAGTACTTC. This codes for CARSPRPQGETYEQYF. J is TRBJ2-7 and V is TRBV5-3; D may be TRBD1 (5 bases). TRBV5-3 is labeled an ORF, and its function is uncertain. This CDR3 has 16 amino acids. V was clipped by 5 bases and J by 2 bases, with 20 bases between them.

This chain joins TRBV27 and TRBJ2-1; 9 bases match TRBD2. The germline V gene encodes CDR1 MNHEY and CDR2 SMNVEV (reference sequence). V was clipped by 3 bases and J by 5 bases; unmatched bases: 5. The CDR3 runs to 15 residues. The CDR3 region has the DNA TGTGCCAGCAGTTTCGTAGCGGGGGATAACAATGAGCAGTTCTTC. Residues: CASSFVAGDNNEQFF.

Only one count was recorded for this clone. The junction departs from the called germline gene at one end, perhaps through a read error. V usage is TRBV9 and J usage is TRBJ1-4; D gene uncertain. The CDR3 has 14 residues. The germline gives CDR1 SGDLS, CDR2 YYNGEE. The CDR3 loop is CASGQGTTNEKLLF. In DNA, the CDR3 is TGTGCCAGCGGCCAAGGAACAACTAATGAAAAACTGCTTTTT.

A single count supports this clone. This chain joins TRBV21-1 and TRBJ2-1; whether TRBD1, the table's D call, matches the DNA was not checked. TRBV21-1 is designated a pseudogene. CDR3 length: 16 amino acids. CDR3 in amino acids: CASKDLQDRGRTEQFF. CDR3 in DNA: TGTGCCAGCAAAGATTTGCAGGACAGGGGTCGCACTGAGCAGTTCTTC.

The rearrangement joins TRBV7-2 to TRBJ2-1; D gene ambiguous. CDR1 is SGHTA and CDR2 is FQGNSA in the germline V gene. Trimming cost V 1 base and J 0 bases, with 7 bases left between them. The CDR3 extends over 15 amino acids. This CDR3 is CASSLDQRSYNEQFF. CDR3 in DNA: TGTGCCAGCAGCTTAGACCAGCGCTCCTACAATGAGCAGTTCTTC.

This chain connects TRBV6-5 to TRBJ1-1; D is ambiguous. CDR3 length: 13 amino acids. Germline-derived CDR1 and CDR2 are MNHEY and SVGAGI. V lost 3 bases and J 2 bases, leaving 7 bases between the germline ends. CDR3 sequence: CASSYYSNTEAFF. The CDR3 DNA reads TGTGCCAGCAGTTATTACTCAAACACTGAAGCTTTCTTT.

J is TRBJ2-1 and V is TRBV28; D not resolved. Trimming removed 3 bases from V and 4 bases from J, with 10 bases in between. Germline V gene sequence: CDR1 MDHEN, CDR2 SYDVKM. The CDR3 consists of 14 residues. The DNA of the CDR3 is TGTGCCAGCAGTTTTCCTGCGAGATACAATGAGCAGTTCTTC. Amino acid sequence: CASSFPARYNEQFF.

The chain employs TRBV18 and TRBJ1-3; D unresolved. CDR3 length equals 15 residues. CDR1 and CDR2 (germline): KGHSH, LQKENI. V was cut by 2 bases and J by 4 bases, with 12 bases left in between. The CDR3 loop is CASSPSPRSGNTIYF. The DNA for the CDR3 is TGTGCCAGCTCACCATCTCCCCGTAGCGGAAACACCATATATTTT.

The V call is TRBV7-9, the J call TRBJ1-1; 9 nucleotides align to TRBD1. The V and J ends lost 1 base and 0 bases, in that order; junction bases with no gene match: 6. Germline CDR1 is SEHNR and CDR2 is FQNEAQ (reference sequence). This CDR3 has 17 residues. Here the CDR3 DNA reads TGTGCCAGCAGCTTAGGCACAGGGGGCGACCTGAACACTGAAGCTTTCTTT. Its translation: CASSLGTGGDLNTEAFF.

V and J are TRBV24-1 and TRBJ2-3; a possible D gene is TRBD2 (6 bases). Trimming stripped 4 bases from V and 0 bases from J, with 19 bases between. Germline V CDR1 and CDR2: KGHDR, SFDVKD. The CDR3 consists of 18 residues. This CDR3 is CATSDRFRRGASTDTQYF. The DNA of the CDR3 is TGTGCCACCAGTGACCGTTTCAGGCGGGGCGCTAGCACAGATACGCAGTATTTT.

Here the CDR3 DNA reads TGTGCCAGCAGCTGGCCTAGCTCCTACGAGCAGTACTTC. Translated, it gives CASSWPSSYEQYF. The chain joins TRBV7-2 to TRBJ2-7; D remains unclear. Trimming pared 4 bases from V and 0 bases from J, leaving 7 bases between. The CDR3 has 13 amino acids. Germline loops: CDR1 SGHTA, CDR2 FQGNSA.

This clone was observed once. The V gene is TRBV6-5, the J gene TRBJ2-2, with 7 positions matching TRBD1. J gave up 8 bases and V 4 bases, and 1 base lay outside the gene matches. The CDR3 is 12 amino acids. The germline V gene encodes CDR1 MNHEY and CDR2 SVGAGI. CDR3 bases: TGTGCCAGCAGTTGGACAGGAGGGGAGCTGTTTTTT. Protein: CASSWTGGELFF.

The chain uses TRBV27 and TRBJ2-7; TRBD2 is a possible D gene (5 bases). Deletions cut 5 bases from V and 2 bases from J, with 16 bases between. CDR1 and CDR2 from the germline V gene are MNHEY and SMNVEV (reference sequence). This CDR3 has 15 amino acids. The CDR3 DNA reads TGTGCCAGCAGTCCCCGCGGAGCGGAACCCTACGAGCAGTACTTC. It encodes CASSPRGAEPYEQYF.

Of note for this clone: A read error may produce the germline difference seen at one junction end. The chain recombines TRBV4-1 with TRBJ1-4; D is possibly TRBD1 (6 bases). This CDR3 region has 13 residues. Per the germline V gene, CDR1 is MGHRA and CDR2 is YSYEKL. The CDR3 coding sequence is TGCGCCAGCAGCCCTGGACAGAATGAAAAACTGCTTTTT. Protein sequence: CASSPGQNEKLLF.